Presented here are 16 T cell receptor beta chains from one specimen sequenced in a study of blood T cell repertoires in COVID-19. Some clones are missing from TCRdb's copy, which holds only in-frame ones; the method was immunoSEQ multiplex PCR. This table has roughly 190,000 clones, 65% to 85% appearing once. Specimen: peripheral blood. Receptors were obtained from a man aged 50 to 59 with active or convalescent COVID-19.

CDR3 DNA sequence: TGTGCCAGCAGTTACTCCCGTAGCACAGATACGCAGTATTTT. This codes for CASSYSRSTDTQYF. The chain combines TRBV6-2 or TRBV6-3 with TRBJ2-3; no definite D call. The V and J ends lost 0 bases and 0 bases respectively, with 4 bases between them. The germline V gene has CDR1 MNHEY and CDR2 SVGEGT. There are 14 residues in the CDR3.

A single count supports this clone. In DNA form, the CDR3 reads TGCGCCAGCAGCTTGCAGGGTCGACAAAACACTGAAGCTTTCTTT. It encodes CASSLQGRQNTEAFF. V gene TRBV5-1 combines with J gene TRBJ1-1; D is possibly TRBD1 (5 bases). CDR1 and CDR2 (germline): SGHRS, YFSETQ. The ends were cut back, 1 base at V and 2 bases at J, with 12 bases in the middle. CDR3 length: 15 amino acids.

The gene calls are TRBV19 and TRBJ1-1, with a tentative D call TRBD1 (5 bases). V dropped 3 bases and J dropped 4 bases, with 12 bases sitting between them. There are 14 residues in the CDR3. Germline V gene lookup returns CDR1 LNHDA and CDR2 SQIVND (reference sequence). CDR3 sequence reads: CASSIRAGSTEAFF. CDR3 sequence (DNA): TGTGCCAGTAGTATCAGGGCCGGAAGCACTGAAGCTTTCTTT. Looking up the rest from reference TRBV19 and TRBJ1-1 gives the full variable domain: DGGITQSPKYLFRKEGQNVTLSCEQNLNHDAMYWYRQDPGQGLRLIYYSQIVNDFQKGDIAEGYSVSREKKESFPLTVTSAQKNPTAFYLCASSIRAGSTEAFFGQGTRLTVV.

This chain uses TRBV10-2 with TRBJ2-1; 8 nucleotides align to TRBD2. Germline assignment: CDR1 WSHSY and CDR2 SAAADI. J gave up 8 bases and V 4 bases, and 10 bases lay outside the gene matches. The CDR3 runs to 15 residues. The CDR3 spells CASSVRGLEGDEQFF. CDR3 nucleotide sequence: TGCGCCAGCAGTGTAAGGGGACTAGAGGGCGATGAGCAGTTCTTC.

V usage is TRBV7-3 and J usage is TRBJ2-3; D is perhaps TRBD1 (5 bases). Germline CDR1 is SGHTA and CDR2 is FQGTGA. Trimming pared 3 bases from V and 8 bases from J, leaving 12 bases between. The CDR3 length is 13 residues. The CDR3 coding sequence is TGTGCCAGCAGCTTCACCGAGCAGGGTACGCAGTATTTT. It is translated as CASSFTEQGTQYF.

The V and J genes are TRBV3-1 (or the pseudogene TRBV3-2) and TRBJ2-5, with 11 nucleotides matching TRBD2. CDR3 size: 16 residues. The germline V gene encodes CDR1 LGHDT and CDR2 YNNKEL (reference sequence). V shed 3 bases, J shed 2 bases, and the junction held 5 bases outside the gene matches. The CDR3 loop is CASSQPLAGVQETQYF. CDR3 nucleotide sequence: TGTGCCAGCAGCCAGCCACTAGCGGGGGTGCAAGAGACCCAGTACTTC.

J is TRBJ1-1 and V is TRBV11-2, with a possible D match to TRBD1 (5 bases). The CDR3 contains 13 residues. The germline CDR1 and CDR2 sequences are SGHAT and FQNNGV. Trimming stripped 1 base from V and 12 bases from J, with 15 bases between. CDR3 in DNA: TGTGCCAGCAGCTTAGTTTCGGGGGGAGGATCTTTCTTT. This gives the protein CASSLVSGGGSFF. Looking up the rest from reference TRBV11-2 and TRBJ1-1 gives the full variable domain: EAGVAQSPRYKIIEKRQSVAFWCNPISGHATLYWYQQILGQGPKLLIQFQNNGVVDDSQLPKDRFSAERLKGVDSTLKIQPAKLEDSAVYLCASSLVSGGGSFFGQGTRLTVV.

In this sample, this clone turned up a few times. The rearrangement links TRBV9 to TRBJ2-2, with D unresolved. V was pared by 3 bases and J by 5 bases, with 11 bases between. CDR3 size: 14 residues. Germline lookup yields CDR1 SGDLS and CDR2 YYNGEE. The CDR3: CASSAQLSTGELFF. The CDR3 DNA follows: TGTGCCAGCAGCGCCCAGTTAAGTACCGGGGAGCTGTTTTTT.

This chain uses TRBV7-9 with TRBJ1-4, with a possible D match to TRBD1 (6 bases). Germline assignment: CDR1 SEHNR and CDR2 FQNEAQ (reference sequence). The V end was cut by 5 bases, the J end by 7 bases, with 17 bases between. The CDR3 loop spans 15 amino acids. CDR3: CASSAQRGGVEKLFF. CDR3 nucleotides: TGTGCCAGCAGCGCCCAAAGGGGGGGAGTTGAAAAACTGTTTTTT.

This chain joins TRBV6-5 and TRBJ1-1; D uncertain. V lost 8 bases to trimming and J lost 1 base, with 8 bases between them. The length of the CDR3 is 12 residues. Looked up from germline, CDR1 is MNHEY and CDR2 is SVGAGI. The CDR3 DNA reads TGTGCCAGCGCCCGGGGGAACACTGAAGCTTTCTTT. Translated, it gives CASARGNTEAFF.

The genes are TRBV10-2 and TRBJ2-7; 7 nucleotides align to TRBD1. The V and J ends lost 7 bases and 4 bases, in that order; junction bases with no gene match: 13. CDR1 WSHSY and CDR2 SAAADI come from the germline V gene. This CDR3 region has 15 residues. The CDR3 here is CASNPDRVGIYEQYF. Here the CDR3 DNA reads TGCGCCAGCAACCCAGACAGGGTGGGAATATACGAGCAGTACTTC.

The V gene is TRBV28, the J gene TRBJ2-7; 10 bases are a match to TRBD1. V lost 5 bases, J lost 6 bases, and 7 bases stayed unmatched. This CDR3 region has 14 residues. Per germline, CDR1 MDHEN and CDR2 SYDVKM. The CDR3 region is CASSRQGAWGEQYF. CDR3 DNA sequence: TGTGCCAGCAGTCGACAGGGGGCTTGGGGCGAGCAGTACTTC.

J is TRBJ1-6 and V is TRBV4-1; D remains unclear. The CDR3 length is 12 residues. Germline loops: CDR1 MGHRA, CDR2 YSYEKL. Trimming took 6 bases from V and 9 from J, leaving 9 bases between them. CDR3 region: CASRATGSPLHF. CDR3 coding DNA: TGCGCCAGCAGAGCGACCGGTTCACCCCTCCACTTT.

This clone was observed a few times. This chain links TRBV6-1 with TRBJ2-1, with 9 bases that match TRBD2. CDR3 size: 16 residues. Germline V gene lookup returns CDR1 MNHNS and CDR2 SASEGT. J gave up 2 bases and V 3 bases, and 5 bases lay outside the gene matches. CDR3 loop: CASSEHPSGAYNEQFF. In DNA, the CDR3 is TGTGCCAGCAGTGAGCACCCTAGCGGGGCCTACAATGAGCAGTTCTTC.

The chain couples TRBV11-2 to TRBJ1-1; 9 positions agree with TRBD1. V lost 7 bases, J lost 5 bases, and 8 bases stayed unmatched. The CDR3 is 14 residues long. The germline CDR1 and CDR2 sequences are SGHAT and FQNNGV. CDR3 sequence (DNA): TGTGCCAGCAACCTGGGACAGGGAAGGACTGAAGCTTTCTTT. Amino acids: CASNLGQGRTEAFF.

In this sample, this clone turned up once. The chain couples TRBV27 to TRBJ1-2; perhaps TRBD1 as D (5 bases). V lost 7 bases and J lost 5, with 14 bases in between. Germline values: CDR1 MNHEY, CDR2 SMNVEV (reference sequence). The CDR3 covers 13 residues. CDR3 nucleotide sequence: TGTGCCAGCACACGCAGGCGGGGGTATGGCTACACCTTC. Amino acid sequence: CASTRRRGYGYTF.